Following are 12 T cell receptor beta chains from one sample sequenced in a study of CD8+CD57+ T cells in acquired aplastic anemia. Using genomic DNA as the template, TCR beta VDJ and CDR3 profiling was carried out. TCRdb re-called the reads with MiXCR, one entry per CDR3 protein. The sample includes about 160,000 distinct CDR3 sequences, 40% to 60% of them seen just once. Those patients picked for sequencing had displayed CD8+CD57+ cell expansion on flow cytometry. The material sequenced was sorted CD4+, CD8+, or CD8+CD57+ T cells (not recorded which) from PBMCs. These TCRs come from a human donor with aplastic anemia.

This chain joins TRBV5-6 and TRBJ2-5, with D possibly matching TRBD2 (6 bases). CDR1 is SGHDT and CDR2 is YYEEEE in the germline V gene. This CDR3 has 14 residues. Between the trimmed V and J ends, which lost 4 bases and 5 bases, there was a span of 15 bases. The CDR3 reads CASSLGGVAETQYF. CDR3 DNA sequence: TGTGCCAGCAGCCTAGGAGGGGTGGCGGAGACCCAGTACTTC.

Concerning this clonotype itself: This may stem from a read error, because a much larger clone lies one nucleotide away. The chain links TRBV7-2 to TRBJ2-7; possibly TRBD2 for D (6 bases). Trimming shortened V by 6 bases and J by 5 bases, and 20 bases separated the two germline ends. The CDR3 is made up of 15 amino acids. The V gene's germline CDR1 is SGHTA and CDR2 FQGNSA. CDR3 residues: CASRWLIGGEHEQYF. DNA of the CDR3: TGTGCCAGCAGGTGGTTAATCGGGGGAGAGCACGAGCAGTACTTC. The entire variable domain, with the rest obtained from reference TRBV7-2 and TRBJ2-7, is as follows: GAGVSQSPSNKVTEKGKDVELRCDPISGHTALYWYRQSLGQGLEFLIYFQGNSAPDKSGLPSDRFSAERTGGSVSTLTIQRTQQEDSAVYLCASRWLIGGEHEQYFGPGTRLTVT.

The chain links TRBV7-6 to TRBJ2-7; D not certain. V lost 1 base to trimming and J lost 3 bases, with 7 bases between them. The CDR3 contains 13 residues. Germline-derived CDR1 and CDR2 are SGHVS and FNYEAQ. The CDR3 DNA sequence: TGTGCCAGCAGCTTAGGAGTCGGCTACGAGCAGTACTTC. Translated: CASSLGVGYEQYF.

There are many counts of this clonotype. The chain links TRBV10-3 to TRBJ2-3, with 8 bases lining up with TRBD2. There are 13 residues in the CDR3. Germline V CDR1 and CDR2: ENHRY, SYGVKD. The V gene end was trimmed by 10 bases and the J gene end by 2 bases; junction bases not matched to a gene: 5. CDR3 sequence (DNA): TGTGCCACCTTAGCGGGAACCACAGATACGCAGTATTTT. This translates into CATLAGTTDTQYF.

This clonotype appeared once. The J gene is TRBJ1-2, the V gene TRBV20-1, with D perhaps TRBD1 (5 bases). This CDR3 is built from 13 residues. The V and J ends lost 7 bases and 4 bases respectively, with 16 bases between them. Germline assignment: CDR1 DFQATT and CDR2 SNEGSKA (reference sequence). The CDR3 nucleotides read TGCAGTGGCGATGCGGGGGGATCCTATGGCTACACCTTC. It encodes CSGDAGGSYGYTF.

This clonotype was counted many times. The chain recombines TRBV24-1 with TRBJ2-3; D is possibly TRBD1 (5 bases). Trimming removed 5 bases at V and 3 bases at J, with 14 bases between. Germline CDR1 KGHDR, CDR2 SFDVKD. The CDR3 has 15 residues. The CDR3 sequence: CATSGLQGLTDTQYF. The CDR3 DNA sequence: TGTGCCACCAGTGGCCTTCAGGGCTTGACAGATACGCAGTATTTT.

The J gene is TRBJ2-7, the V gene TRBV3-1, with 11 bases that match TRBD2. The CDR3 contains 15 residues. J gave up 7 bases and V 0 bases, and 5 bases lay outside the gene matches. Per germline, CDR1 LGHDT and CDR2 YNNKEL (reference sequence). CDR3 nucleotide sequence: TGTGCCAGCAGCCAAGATTTAGCGGGAGGGGTGGAGCAGTACTTC. Translating gives CASSQDLAGGVEQYF.

The genes are TRBV12-3 or TRBV12-4 and TRBJ2-5, with TRBD2 matching 9 bases. The CDR3 spans 14 residues. The junction had 9 bases not matched to a gene; V was cut back by 6 bases and J by 7 bases. CDR3: CASRPTSGRGTQYF. For the CDR3, the DNA is TGTGCCAGCAGGCCTACTAGCGGGCGTGGGACCCAGTACTTC.

This clonotype has a handful of counts. The chain couples TRBV24-1 to TRBJ1-5; a weak D match, TRBD1 (5 bases). Germline V gene data show CDR1 as KGHDR and CDR2 as SFDVKD. V was clipped by 5 bases and J by 4 bases, with 11 bases between them. The length of the CDR3 is 14 residues. The CDR3 region is CATSGGTGNQPQHF. The CDR3 nucleotides are TGTGCCACCAGTGGGGGGACCGGTAATCAGCCCCAGCATTTT.

Comment on this clonotype: At one of its ends the junction is not consistent with the germline gene, which may arise from a read error. The chain employs TRBV6-5 and TRBJ1-1; possibly TRBD1 for D (6 bases). The CDR3 has 14 amino acids. Germline CDR1 reads MNHEY; CDR2 reads SVGAGI. In DNA, the CDR3 is TGTGCCTGCAGTTTAGGGGGTGAGAACACTGAAGCTTTCTTT. It yields the protein CACSLGGENTEAFF.

V usage is TRBV29-1 and J usage is TRBJ2-4; the D is unclear. Trimming removed 3 bases at V and 0 bases at J, with 6 bases between. The CDR3 runs 13 residues. Per germline, CDR1 SQVTM and CDR2 ANQGSEA. The CDR3 region is CSVEVAAKNIQYF. In DNA form, the CDR3 reads TGCAGCGTTGAGGTTGCAGCCAAAAACATTCAGTACTTC.

The rearrangement links TRBV5-4 to TRBJ2-3; D gene ambiguous. The germline V gene encodes CDR1 SGHNT and CDR2 YYREEE (reference sequence). This CDR3 is 13 amino acids long. The V gene lost 2 bases and the J gene lost 5 bases, with 9 bases spanning the gap. The CDR3 bases are TGTGCCAGCAGCTTTCGAGGTGGAGATACGCAGTATTTT. It is translated as CASSFRGGDTQYF.